These 29 T cell receptor beta chains were sequenced from one sample in a study of T cell changes during pregnancy in multiple sclerosis. Data came from immunoSEQ multiplex PCR; TCRdb stores just in-frame clones and leaves some out. The repertoire holds over 65,000 clones, with approximately 90% as singletons. This material consisted of peripheral blood, taken in the first trimester of pregnancy. These receptor sequences come from a female donor with multiple sclerosis, enrolled in a pregnancy study.

This clone was recorded only once. The chain links TRBV7-9 to TRBJ1-4, with 9 nucleotides matching TRBD1. The CDR3 totals 15 residues. Trimming at V came to 5 bases and at J to 2 bases, leaving 3 bases not matched to a gene. CDR1 is SEHNR and CDR2 is FQNEAQ in the germline V gene (reference sequence). CDR3 sequence reads: CASSLTGGTNEKLFF. For the CDR3, the DNA is TGTGCCAGCAGCCTCACAGGGGGCACTAATGAAAAACTGTTTTTT.

The chain uses TRBV28 and TRBJ2-2, with D unresolved. Germline V gives CDR1 MDHEN, CDR2 SYDVKM. This CDR3 is 14 amino acids long. V dropped 3 bases and J dropped 2 bases, with 7 bases sitting between them. CDR3 loop: CASSLHRNTGELFF. CDR3 nucleotide sequence: TGTGCCAGCAGTTTGCACAGAAACACCGGGGAGCTGTTTTTT.

The rearrangement uses TRBV30 and TRBJ1-4; 11 positions agree with TRBD1. The CDR3 has 13 residues. V dropped 4 bases and J dropped 10; count of bases not matched to a gene: 5. Germline lookup yields CDR1 GTSNPN and CDR2 SVGIG (reference sequence). CDR3 residues: CAWNGQGAGKLFF. The CDR3 DNA reads TGTGCCTGGAACGGACAGGGGGCGGGAAAACTGTTTTTT.

This chain connects TRBV10-3 to TRBJ2-3; TRBD1 is a possible D gene (5 bases). V was shortened by 1 base and J by 4 bases, with 12 bases between the two germline ends. Germline assignment: CDR1 ENHRY and CDR2 SYGVKD. The CDR3 spans 15 residues. CDR3 sequence: CAISEWQGSADTQYF. As DNA, the CDR3 is TGTGCCATCAGTGAGTGGCAGGGAAGCGCAGATACGCAGTATTTT.

The chain employs TRBV7-2 and TRBJ2-2; 7 nucleotides line up with TRBD1. The CDR3 runs to 16 residues. CDR1 and CDR2 from the germline V gene are SGHTA and FQGNSA. The V segment lost 5 bases and the J segment 5 bases; nucleotides outside the gene matches: 11. In DNA, the CDR3 is TGTGCCAGCAGCCTCCAGACAGGGCGCGGGACCGGGGAGCTGTTTTTT. As protein: CASSLQTGRGTGELFF. Full variable domain (outside the CDR3, taken from reference TRBV7-2 and TRBJ2-2): GAGVSQSPSNKVTEKGKDVELRCDPISGHTALYWYRQSLGQGLEFLIYFQGNSAPDKSGLPSDRFSAERTGGSVSTLTIQRTQQEDSAVYLCASSLQTGRGTGELFFGEGSRLTVL.

The chain has TRBV27 and TRBJ1-1, with a weak D call TRBD1 (5 bases). The length of the CDR3 is 16 residues. The germline CDR1 and CDR2 sequences are MNHEY and SMNVEV (reference sequence). V shed 1 base and J shed 3 bases, with 15 bases lying between them. As DNA, the CDR3 is TGTGCCAGCAGTTTATACAGGTCGGGAGGCGACACTGAAGCTTTCTTT. Protein: CASSLYRSGGDTEAFF.

The chain carries TRBV6-5 and TRBJ1-2; 7 positions match TRBD1. This CDR3 comprises 15 residues. Germline CDR1 and CDR2: MNHEY and SVGAGI. V was clipped by 5 bases and J by 4 bases; unmatched bases: 10. CDR3 nucleotides: TGTGCCAGCAGTCAACCGGGACAGTATCCCTATGGCTACACCTTC. It translates to CASSQPGQYPYGYTF.

This clone was seen more than once but under ten times. This chain connects TRBV6-5 to TRBJ2-1; D possibly corresponds to TRBD1 (6 bases). This CDR3 has 13 residues. The germline V gene encodes CDR1 MNHEY and CDR2 SVGAGI. The germline V and J ends were trimmed by 8 bases and 6 bases, with 14 bases remaining between them. CDR3 sequence reads: CASQGEGVNEQFF. The CDR3 coding sequence is TGTGCCAGCCAGGGAGAGGGGGTCAATGAGCAGTTCTTC.

CDR3 region: CASSPPRRQGARTEAFF. Here the CDR3 DNA reads TGTGCCAGCTCACCACCGAGGAGACAGGGGGCGCGCACTGAAGCTTTCTTT. This sequence joins TRBV18 and TRBJ1-1; 10 bases match TRBD1. Germline V lookup: CDR1 KGHSH, CDR2 LQKENI. Unmatched junction bases numbered 8, after V lost 0 bases and J lost 4 bases. The CDR3 consists of 17 residues.

This chain uses TRBV7-8 with TRBJ2-7; TRBD2 might be the D (6 bases). V was shortened by 4 bases and J by 5 bases, with 24 bases between the two germline ends. In germline, CDR1 is SGHVS, CDR2 FQNEAQ. CDR3 length: 17 residues. CDR3 coding DNA: TGTGCCAGCAGCTCCCCCTATATCGTCCGGGACTCAGACGAGCAGTACTTC. Translating it yields CASSSPYIVRDSDEQYF. Filled out from reference TRBV7-8 and TRBJ2-7, the complete variable domain reads GAGVSQSPRYKVAKRGQDVALRCDPISGHVSLFWYQQALGQGPEFLTYFQNEAQLDKSGLPSDRFFAERPEGSVSTLKIQRTQQEDSAVYLCASSSPYIVRDSDEQYFGPGTRLTVT.

The chain is built from TRBV29-1 and TRBJ1-1, with D possibly matching TRBD1 (6 bases). The CDR3 is 14 residues long. V was trimmed by 4 bases and J by 1 base, leaving 13 bases between them. Germline CDR1 reads SQVTM; CDR2 reads ANQGSEA. Here the CDR3 DNA reads TGCAGCGTTGCGGGTGCACAGGGGAACACTGAAGCTTTCTTT. Its translation: CSVAGAQGNTEAFF.

The chain joins TRBV2 to TRBJ2-1; TRBD2 might be the D (5 bases). The CDR3 has 14 amino acids. Trimming took 9 bases from V and 6 from J, leaving 18 bases between them. Germline loops: CDR1 SNHLY, CDR2 FYNNEI. The CDR3 DNA reads TGTGCCAGTGGACTGCTTTTAGTGGCCAATGAGCAGTTCTTC. It encodes CASGLLLVANEQFF.

The chain couples TRBV7-9 to TRBJ1-4, with D possibly TRBD1 on 6 matching bases. The CDR3 is made up of 14 amino acids. The V gene lost 4 bases and the J gene lost 5 bases, with 11 bases spanning the gap. The germline CDR1 and CDR2 sequences are SEHNR and FQNEAQ (reference sequence). In nucleotides, the CDR3 is TGTGCCAGCAGCTCAACAGGGTCAAATGAAAAACTGTTTTTT. Translated, it gives CASSSTGSNEKLFF.

The chain recombines TRBV19 with TRBJ1-1, with 8 positions matching TRBD1. Germline V gene lookup returns CDR1 LNHDA and CDR2 SQIVND (reference sequence). The CDR3 has 19 amino acids. V shed 1 base and J 0 bases; nucleotides not matched to a gene: 13. CDR3 in amino acids: CASSIVAETGALMNTEAFF. The DNA for the CDR3 is TGTGCCAGTAGTATAGTCGCCGAGACAGGGGCGTTAATGAACACTGAAGCTTTCTTT.

This rearrangement joins TRBV9 to TRBJ2-1, with D hard to call. Deletions cut 3 bases from V and 0 bases from J, with 10 bases between. The germline CDR1 and CDR2 sequences are SGDLS and YYNGEE. The CDR3 length is 15 residues. In DNA, the CDR3 is TGTGCCAGCAGCGGGTTCTGGAGCTCCTACAATGAGCAGTTCTTC. Translated: CASSGFWSSYNEQFF. The full variable domain, its missing parts supplied by reference TRBV9 and TRBJ2-1, is DSGVTQTPKHLITATGQRVTLRCSPRSGDLSVYWYQQSLDQGLQFLIQYYNGEERAKGNILERFSAQQFPDLHSELNLSSLELGDSALYFCASSGFWSSYNEQFFGPGTRLTVL.

This clone was detected once. The chain is built from TRBV7-9 and TRBJ2-1, with no clear D. The CDR3 has 15 residues. V was cut by 4 bases and J by 8 bases, with 18 bases left in between. CDR1 SEHNR and CDR2 FQNEAQ come from the germline V gene (reference sequence). The CDR3 loop reads CASSSRGIIVDEQFF. DNA for the CDR3: TGTGCCAGCAGCTCCCGAGGCATAATTGTCGATGAGCAGTTCTTC.

The chain uses TRBV5-1 and TRBJ2-7; 10 nucleotides agree with TRBD2. J was trimmed by 3 bases and V by 0 bases; bases with no gene match: 3. This CDR3 has 15 residues. The germline CDR1 and CDR2 sequences are SGHRS and YFSETQ. CDR3 protein: CASSLATSGHYEQYF. CDR3 DNA: TGCGCCAGCAGCTTGGCGACTAGCGGGCACTACGAGCAGTACTTC. The complete variable domain, with remaining parts taken from reference TRBV5-1 and TRBJ2-7, reads KAGVTQTPRYLIKTRGQQVTLSCSPISGHRSVSWYQQTPGQGLQFLFEYFSETQRNKGNFPGRFSGRQFSNSRSEMNVSTLELGDSALYLCASSLATSGHYEQYFGPGTRLTVT.

The gene calls are TRBV7-3 and TRBJ2-1; D is perhaps TRBD2 (6 bases). Germline V lookup: CDR1 SGHTA, CDR2 FQGTGA. The CDR3 totals 14 residues. The V gene lost 0 bases and the J gene lost 4 bases, with 7 bases spanning the gap. The CDR3 protein is CASSLTGLYNEQFF. The DNA for the CDR3 is TGTGCCAGCAGCTTAACGGGACTTTACAATGAGCAGTTCTTC.

The rearrangement uses TRBV7-9 and TRBJ2-4, with D possibly matching TRBD2 (6 bases). Looked up from germline, CDR1 is SEHNR and CDR2 is FQNEAQ (reference sequence). V dropped 6 bases and J dropped 6 bases, with 15 bases sitting between them. The CDR3 length is 14 residues. The CDR3 DNA is TGTGCCAGCAGTCTCATGCGGGGTTCAAACATTCAGTACTTC. Protein product: CASSLMRGSNIQYF.

This clone was recorded only once. In nucleotides, the CDR3 is TGTGCCAGCAGCTTAGCCCCGGGCAATCAGCCCCAGCATTTT. Translating gives CASSLAPGNQPQHF. J is TRBJ1-5 and V is TRBV7-9; D not certain. The germline V and J ends were trimmed by 0 bases and 2 bases, with 5 bases remaining between them. In germline, CDR1 is SEHNR, CDR2 FQNEAQ (reference sequence). The CDR3 runs 14 residues. Full variable domain (outside the CDR3, taken from reference TRBV7-9 and TRBJ1-5): DTGVSQNPRHKITKRGQNVTFRCDPISEHNRLYWYRQTLGQGPEFLTYFQNEAQLEKSRLLSDRFSAERPKGSFSTLEIQRTEQGDSAMYLCASSLAPGNQPQHFGDGTRLSIL.

V gene TRBV25-1 combines with J gene TRBJ1-1, with TRBD1 matching over 7 bases. The V gene end was trimmed by 9 bases and the J gene end by 5 bases; junction bases not matched to a gene: 9. This CDR3 is 13 amino acids long. The germline CDR1 and CDR2 sequences are MGHDK and SYGVNS. The CDR3 spells CASSRGRGTEAFF. Written as DNA, the CDR3 is TGTGCCAGTTCAAGGGGGCGAGGTACTGAAGCTTTCTTT. The variable domain in full, with the rest retrieved from reference TRBV25-1 and TRBJ1-1, is EADIYQTPRYLVIGTGKKITLECSQTMGHDKMYWYQQDPGMELHLIHYSYGVNSTEKGDLSSESTVSRIRTEHFPLTLESARPSHTSQYLCASSRGRGTEAFFGQGTRLTVV.

This chain uses TRBV2 with TRBJ2-5; no clear D. Germline CDR1 SNHLY, CDR2 FYNNEI. The CDR3 spans 11 residues. The germline V and J ends were trimmed by 7 bases and 2 bases, with 5 bases remaining between them. CDR3 in DNA: TGTGCCAGCAAGCGTCAAGAGACCCAGTACTTC. Its protein is CASKRQETQYF.

This chain joins TRBV5-1 and TRBJ2-5; TRBD1 matches at 8 bases. V lost 4 bases and J lost 1; bases outside the gene matches: 6. The CDR3 loop spans 15 amino acids. CDR1 is SGHRS and CDR2 is YFSETQ in the germline V gene. Here the CDR3 reads CASSPQGAGQETQYF. DNA for the CDR3: TGCGCCAGCAGCCCTCAGGGGGCCGGCCAAGAGACCCAGTACTTC.

The chain uses TRBV14 and TRBJ2-1, with TRBD2 identical over 12 bases. V lost 3 bases to trimming and J lost 3 bases; unmatched junction nucleotides: 9. Per the germline V gene, CDR1 is SGHDN and CDR2 is FVKESK. The CDR3 runs to 18 residues. The DNA for the CDR3 is TGTGCCAGCAGCCACCACCCGAAGACTAGCGGGAGCTACAATGAGCAGTTCTTC. It is translated as CASSHHPKTSGSYNEQFF.

This clone was seen once. The CDR3 nucleotides are TGTGCCAGCAGCGGGGACAGGGCACCCCAGCATTTT. This translates into CASSGDRAPQHF. The chain combines TRBV5-8 with TRBJ1-5; TRBD1 agrees at 9 bases. Germline V gene sequence: CDR1 SGHTS, CDR2 YDEGEE. V trimming: 4 bases; J trimming: 10 bases; junction bases outside the gene matches: 3. The CDR3 extends over 12 amino acids.

The chain links TRBV18 to TRBJ1-3, with TRBD1 matching 8 bases. The germline V gene encodes CDR1 KGHSH and CDR2 LQKENI. The CDR3 is made up of 16 amino acids. The V gene end was trimmed by 2 bases and the J gene end by 2 bases; junction bases not matched to a gene: 5. The CDR3 nucleotides are TGTGCCAGCTCACCAAAAGCGACAGGGGCTGGAAACACCATATATTTT. Its protein product is CASSPKATGAGNTIYF.

The chain uses TRBV10-3 and TRBJ1-1, with a weak D call TRBD1 (6 bases). V lost 0 bases and J lost 6, with 14 bases in between. This CDR3 spans 15 amino acids. The germline V gene encodes CDR1 ENHRY and CDR2 SYGVKD. The CDR3 DNA is TGTGCCATCAGTGAGTCGGCTGGGGGCCGGCCTGAAGCTTTCTTT. Translation gives CAISESAGGRPEAFF.

The chain carries TRBV11-3 and TRBJ2-3; 9 bases are a match to TRBD1. The germline CDR1 and CDR2 sequences are SGHNT and YENEEA. This CDR3 is built from 16 residues. V was clipped by 5 bases and J by 2 bases; unmatched bases: 8. The CDR3 DNA is TGTGCCAGCAGCGGCACAGGGGACAGGGACACAGATACGCAGTATTTT. This encodes CASSGTGDRDTDTQYF.

CDR3 residues: CASSTGLAGAYEQYF. The DNA of the CDR3 is TGTGCCAGCAGTACGGGACTAGCGGGGGCCTACGAGCAGTACTTC. The chain carries TRBV6-5 and TRBJ2-7, with 14 bases fitting TRBD2. The CDR3 spans 15 residues. V was clipped by 5 bases and J by 2 bases; unmatched bases: 2. The V gene's germline CDR1 is MNHEY and CDR2 SVGAGI.